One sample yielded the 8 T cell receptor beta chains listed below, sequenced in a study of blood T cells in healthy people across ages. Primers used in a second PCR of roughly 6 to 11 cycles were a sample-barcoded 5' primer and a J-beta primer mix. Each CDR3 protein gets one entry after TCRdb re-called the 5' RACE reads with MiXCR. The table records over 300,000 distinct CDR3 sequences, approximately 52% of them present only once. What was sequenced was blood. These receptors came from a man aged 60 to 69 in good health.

In DNA form, the CDR3 reads TGCAGCGTTGGCCCGACAGGGTTGAACACTGAAGCTTTCTTT. Translation gives CSVGPTGLNTEAFF. The chain carries TRBV29-1 and TRBJ1-1; TRBD1 matches 7 bases. This CDR3 is 14 amino acids long. V was clipped by 4 bases and J by 0 bases; unmatched bases: 5. Germline assignment: CDR1 SQVTM and CDR2 ANQGSEA.

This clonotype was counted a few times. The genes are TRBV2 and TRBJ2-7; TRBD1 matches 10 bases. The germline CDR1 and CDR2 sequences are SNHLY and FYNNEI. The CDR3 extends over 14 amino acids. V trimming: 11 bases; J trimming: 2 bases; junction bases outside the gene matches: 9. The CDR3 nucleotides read TGTGCCGGGACAGGGGACCGCTTCCCCTACGAGCAGTACTTC. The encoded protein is CAGTGDRFPYEQYF.

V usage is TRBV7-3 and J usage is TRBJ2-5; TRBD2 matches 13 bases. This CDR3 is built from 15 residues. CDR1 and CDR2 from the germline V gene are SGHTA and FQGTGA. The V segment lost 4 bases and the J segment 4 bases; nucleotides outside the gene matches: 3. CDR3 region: CASSSGLAGLETQYF. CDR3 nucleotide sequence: TGTGCCAGCAGCTCGGGACTAGCGGGACTAGAGACCCAGTACTTC.

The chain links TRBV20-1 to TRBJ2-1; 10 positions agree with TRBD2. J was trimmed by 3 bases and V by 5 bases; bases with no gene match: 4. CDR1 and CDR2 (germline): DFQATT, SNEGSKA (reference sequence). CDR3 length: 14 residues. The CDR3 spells CSAASGRIYNEQFF. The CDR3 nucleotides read TGCAGTGCTGCTAGCGGGAGAATCTACAATGAGCAGTTCTTC.

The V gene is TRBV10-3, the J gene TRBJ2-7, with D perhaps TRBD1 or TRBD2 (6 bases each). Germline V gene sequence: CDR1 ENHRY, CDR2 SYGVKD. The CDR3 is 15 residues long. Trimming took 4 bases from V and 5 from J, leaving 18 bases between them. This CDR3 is CAISGGRGPRDEQYF. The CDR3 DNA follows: TGTGCCATCAGTGGTGGTCGGGGGCCGAGGGACGAGCAGTACTTC.

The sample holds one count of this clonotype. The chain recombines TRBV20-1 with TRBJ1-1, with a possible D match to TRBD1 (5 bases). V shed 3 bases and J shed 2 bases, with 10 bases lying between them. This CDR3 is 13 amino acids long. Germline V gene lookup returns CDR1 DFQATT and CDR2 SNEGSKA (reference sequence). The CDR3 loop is CSASGDLNTEAFF. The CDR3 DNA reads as TGCAGTGCTAGTGGGGACCTAAACACTGAAGCTTTCTTT.

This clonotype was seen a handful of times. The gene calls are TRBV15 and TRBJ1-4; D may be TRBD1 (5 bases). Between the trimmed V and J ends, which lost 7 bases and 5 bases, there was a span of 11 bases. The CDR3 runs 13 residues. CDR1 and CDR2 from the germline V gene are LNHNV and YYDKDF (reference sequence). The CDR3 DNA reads TGTGCCACCAACCGGGACCGGAATGAAAAACTGTTTTTT. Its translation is CATNRDRNEKLFF.

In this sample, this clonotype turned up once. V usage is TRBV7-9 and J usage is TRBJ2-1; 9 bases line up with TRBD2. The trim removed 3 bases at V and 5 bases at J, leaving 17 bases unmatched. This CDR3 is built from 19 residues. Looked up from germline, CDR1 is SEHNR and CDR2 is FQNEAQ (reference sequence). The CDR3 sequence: CASSFSSGTRLGFDNEQFF. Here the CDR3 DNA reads TGTGCCAGCAGCTTCTCTAGCGGGACTAGATTGGGTTTCGACAATGAGCAGTTCTTC.